The rows below give T cell receptor beta chains drawn from one sample of a study of cytomegalovirus exposure and HLA in healthy donors. TCRdb's table, derived via immunoSEQ multiplex PCR, lists solely in-frame clones and lacks some. This sample has about 86,000 clones, with 75% to 85% found just once. Sequenced input: PBMCs. The receptors shown here come from a woman between 40 and 55 years old in good health and CMV-seropositive. Each CDR3 is given with its conserved first and last residue. D genes are given only for firm matches. Part of the rows lack a size; the others show once, few, many or a class for expanded clones.

V gene	CDR3 length	J gene	D gene	clone size	CDR3 protein	CDR3 DNA
TRBV7-9	13	TRBJ1-1	TRBD1	few	CASWGQGVTEAFF	TGTGCCAGCTGGGGACAGGGGGTCACTGAAGCTTTCTTT
TRBV7-9	15	TRBJ1-4	.	.	CASSPRQVSGEKLFF	TGTGCCAGCAGCCCCCGACAGGTTTCGGGGGAAAAACTGTTTTTT
TRBV30	15	TRBJ1-5	.	.	CAWSVGGDSNQPQHF	TGTGCCTGGAGTGTAGGGGGGGATAGCAATCAGCCCCAGCATTTT
TRBV30	12	TRBJ2-2	.	.	CASRGSTGELFF	TGTGCCTCCCGGGGTAGCACCGGGGAGCTGTTTTTT
TRBV2	15	TRBJ1-3	.	.	CASSEETASGNTIYF	TGTGCCAGCAGTGAAGAGACAGCATCTGGAAACACCATATATTTT
TRBV19	14	TRBJ2-7	TRBD1	.	CASTPGTGGLEQYF	TGTGCCAGTACCCCCGGGACAGGGGGTCTCGAGCAGTACTTC
TRBV9	16	TRBJ2-3	.	.	CASSPRLGPGTDTQYF	TGTGCCAGCAGCCCCCGACTAGGACCTGGCACAGATACGCAGTATTTT
TRBV6-5	11	TRBJ2-7	.	.	CASRNADEQYF	TGTGCCAGCAGAAACGCGGACGAGCAGTACTTC
TRBV7-9	16	TRBJ1-2	.	.	CASSLGGEEWDYGYTF	TGTGCCAGCAGCTTAGGGGGAGAGGAGTGGGACTATGGCTACACCTTC
TRBV29-1	13	TRBJ1-2	.	.	CSVVQDSSYGYTF	TGCAGCGTTGTCCAGGATTCGAGCTATGGCTACACCTTC
TRBV4-1	13	TRBJ2-7	.	.	CASSQVVEGEQYF	TGCGCCAGCAGCCAAGTGGTCGAGGGCGAGCAGTACTTC
TRBV5-6	18	TRBJ2-2	.	.	CASSLRMRGRTRTGELFF	TGTGCCAGCAGCTTGAGGATGCGCGGGCGAACCCGCACCGGGGAGCTGTTTTTT
TRBV28	14	TRBJ2-5	.	.	CASSLSGLGETQYF	TGTGCCAGCAGTTTATCAGGATTAGGCGAGACCCAGTACTTC
TRBV4-3	14	TRBJ2-7	.	few	CASSQLFPSYEQYF	TGCGCCAGCAGCCAACTGTTTCCGTCCTACGAGCAGTACTTC
TRBV29-1	13	TRBJ2-3	.	few	CSAEVPPTDTQYF	TGCAGCGCAGAGGTGCCCCCCACAGATACGCAGTATTTT
TRBV2	14	TRBJ2-7	TRBD1	.	CASRKTGGSYEQYF	TGTGCCAGCAGGAAGACAGGGGGCTCCTACGAGCAGTACTTC
TRBV9	17	TRBJ2-7	TRBD2	.	CASSVDPTSGGLGEQYF	TGTGCCAGCAGCGTAGATCCGACTAGCGGGGGCCTAGGGGAGCAGTACTTC
TRBV2	16	TRBJ2-7	.	.	CASSAIYSGLLYEQYF	TGTGCCAGCAGCGCTATATACTCGGGGTTGTTATACGAGCAGTACTTC
TRBV5-8	14	TRBJ2-7	.	.	CASSLGGASYEQYF	TGTGCCAGCAGCTTGGGTGGGGCCTCCTACGAGCAGTACTTC
TRBV29-1	11	TRBJ2-3	.	.	CSVGADHTQYF	TGCAGCGTTGGGGCCGACCATACGCAGTATTTT
TRBV5-4	13	TRBJ2-5	.	.	CASSRPGKETQYF	TGTGCCAGCAGCAGGCCGGGAAAAGAGACCCAGTACTTC
TRBV6-5	15	TRBJ1-2	.	.	CASSLTGRGGRGYTF	TGTGCCAGCAGTCTCACGGGCCGGGGGGGACGTGGCTACACCTTC